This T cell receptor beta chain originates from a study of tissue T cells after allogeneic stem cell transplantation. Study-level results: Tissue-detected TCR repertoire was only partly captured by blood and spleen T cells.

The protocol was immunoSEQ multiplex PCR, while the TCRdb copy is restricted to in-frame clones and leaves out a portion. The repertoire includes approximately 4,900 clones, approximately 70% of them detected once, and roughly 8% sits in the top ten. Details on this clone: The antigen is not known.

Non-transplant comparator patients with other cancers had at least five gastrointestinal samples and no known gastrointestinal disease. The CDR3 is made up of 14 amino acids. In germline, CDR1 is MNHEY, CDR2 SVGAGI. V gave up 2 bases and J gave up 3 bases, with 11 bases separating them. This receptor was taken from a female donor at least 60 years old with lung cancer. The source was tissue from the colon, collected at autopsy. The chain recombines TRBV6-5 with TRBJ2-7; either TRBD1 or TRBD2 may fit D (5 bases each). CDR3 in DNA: TGTGCCAGCAGTTACAAGGGACCGGTCTACGAGCAGTACTTC. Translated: CASSYKGPVYEQYF.